The rows below give T cell receptor beta chains drawn from one sample of a study of vaccination effects on CD4 cells after COVID-19. No cognate antigen is known for these TCRs. Clones were read by immunoSEQ multiplex PCR, and TCRdb kept only the in-frame ones, dropping some. The profile shows 35,000 to 45,000 clones, roughly 79% of them singletons. Sequencing used CD4+ T cells from PBMCs cultured with HCoV-NL63 spike peptides, obtained after COVID-19 vaccination. The receptors originated from a human donor who received a COVID-19 vaccine. Some clones in this sample may be carry-over from other donors' samples. The CDR3 runs from the conserved cysteine through the conserved F or W. The D gene is left open where the match is weak. The size entry is marked missing in some rows and otherwise reads once, few, many or a size class.

d_gene: TRBD1
v_gene: TRBV18
abundance: NA
j_gene: TRBJ2-1
CDR3aa: CASSLTGGDEQFF
CDR3nt: TGTGCCAGCTCGCTGACAGGGGGCGATGAGCAGTTCTTC

d_gene: NA
v_gene: TRBV6-1
abundance: NA
j_gene: TRBJ1-6
CDR3aa: CASSEDIRRDILALHF
CDR3nt: TGTGCCAGCAGTGAAGATATAAGACGGGACATTCTGGCCCTCCACTTT

d_gene: NA
v_gene: TRBV7-3
abundance: few
j_gene: TRBJ2-1
CDR3aa: CASSLEGRDSNEQFF
CDR3nt: TGTGCCAGCAGCTTAGAGGGACGCGATTCCAATGAGCAGTTCTTC

d_gene: NA
v_gene: TRBV7-3
abundance: NA
j_gene: TRBJ1-1
CDR3aa: CASSLTLNTEAFF
CDR3nt: TGTGCCAGCAGCTTAACCCTTAACACTGAAGCTTTCTTT

d_gene: NA
v_gene: TRBV5-8
abundance: NA
j_gene: TRBJ2-5
CDR3aa: CASSLTRQETQYF
CDR3nt: TGTGCCAGCAGTCTCACAAGGCAAGAGACCCAGTACTTC

d_gene: NA
v_gene: TRBV19
abundance: few
j_gene: TRBJ2-1
CDR3aa: CASSKGSLSYNEQFF
CDR3nt: TGTGCCAGTAGTAAAGGCAGCCTCTCCTACAATGAGCAGTTCTTC

d_gene: NA
v_gene: TRBV10-2
abundance: NA
j_gene: TRBJ1-2
CDR3aa: CAISPGRNYGYTF
CDR3nt: TGCGCCATCTCCCCGGGACGGAACTATGGCTACACCTTC

d_gene: NA
v_gene: TRBV5-4
abundance: NA
j_gene: TRBJ2-5
CDR3aa: CASTATGLETQYF
CDR3nt: TGTGCCAGCACCGCGACGGGGCTGGAGACCCAGTACTTC

d_gene: NA
v_gene: TRBV20-1
abundance: NA
j_gene: TRBJ1-1
CDR3aa: CSASNVKNTEAFF
CDR3nt: TGCAGTGCTAGTAACGTAAAGAACACTGAAGCTTTCTTT

d_gene: TRBD1
v_gene: TRBV5-4
abundance: NA
j_gene: TRBJ2-5
CDR3aa: CASSRDRDETQYF
CDR3nt: TGTGCCAGCAGCCGGGACAGGGATGAGACCCAGTACTTC

d_gene: TRBD1
v_gene: TRBV6-2/TRBV6-3
abundance: NA
j_gene: TRBJ1-6
CDR3aa: CASSNGGQGRSYNSPLHF
CDR3nt: TGTGCCAGCAGCAACGGGGGACAGGGGAGATCCTATAATTCACCCCTCCACTTT

d_gene: NA
v_gene: TRBV7-8
abundance: NA
j_gene: TRBJ2-4
CDR3aa: CASSRGGAGNIQYF
CDR3nt: TGTGCCAGCAGCCGAGGGGGAGCCGGAAACATTCAGTACTTC

d_gene: TRBD1
v_gene: TRBV11-2
abundance: NA
j_gene: TRBJ2-2
CDR3aa: CASSPRQGAGTGELFF
CDR3nt: TGTGCCAGCAGCCCGCGACAGGGGGCTGGCACCGGGGAGCTGTTTTTT

d_gene: TRBD2
v_gene: TRBV11-1
abundance: NA
j_gene: TRBJ2-1
CDR3aa: CASSTVSGGAGNEQFF
CDR3nt: TGTGCCAGCAGCACCGTTAGCGGGGGGGCGGGCAATGAGCAGTTCTTC

d_gene: NA
v_gene: TRBV19
abundance: NA
j_gene: TRBJ2-2
CDR3aa: CASSMGGWSTGELFF
CDR3nt: TGTGCCAGTAGTATGGGGGGCTGGAGCACCGGGGAGCTGTTTTTT

d_gene: NA
v_gene: TRBV6-5
abundance: NA
j_gene: TRBJ2-1
CDR3aa: CASSFYPPNEQFF
CDR3nt: TGTGCCAGCAGTTTTTACCCCCCCAATGAGCAGTTCTTC

d_gene: TRBD1
v_gene: TRBV7-2
abundance: few
j_gene: TRBJ2-5
CDR3aa: CASSLDRGRAETQYF
CDR3nt: TGTGCCAGCAGCTTAGACAGGGGCCGAGCGGAGACCCAGTACTTC

d_gene: TRBD2
v_gene: TRBV7-8
abundance: NA
j_gene: TRBJ2-2
CDR3aa: CASSRQGGATNTGELFF
CDR3nt: TGTGCCAGCAGCCGCCAGGGAGGGGCGACGAACACCGGGGAGCTGTTTTTT

d_gene: NA
v_gene: TRBV28
abundance: NA
j_gene: TRBJ2-3
CDR3aa: CASSPAPGRSVDTQYF
CDR3nt: TGTGCCAGCAGCCCAGCCCCGGGACGGTCGGTGGATACGCAGTATTTT

d_gene: NA
v_gene: TRBV5-1
abundance: NA
j_gene: TRBJ2-3
CDR3aa: CASTLDSPDTQYF
CDR3nt: TGCGCCAGCACCCTGGACAGTCCAGATACGCAGTATTTT

d_gene: NA
v_gene: TRBV28
abundance: NA
j_gene: TRBJ1-2
CDR3aa: CASSLGWQGLGGYTF
CDR3nt: TGTGCCAGCAGTTTAGGTTGGCAGGGGTTGGGAGGCTACACCTTC

d_gene: NA
v_gene: TRBV5-1
abundance: few
j_gene: TRBJ1-1
CDR3aa: CASSLAGNTEAFF
CDR3nt: TGCGCCAGCAGCTTGGCCGGGAACACTGAAGCTTTCTTT

d_gene: NA
v_gene: TRBV29-1
abundance: NA
j_gene: TRBJ1-1
CDR3aa: CSVGMDTEAFF
CDR3nt: TGCAGCGTTGGTATGGACACTGAAGCTTTCTTT

d_gene: NA
v_gene: TRBV21-1
abundance: NA
j_gene: TRBJ1-1
CDR3aa: CASSAIPGGQINTEAFF
CDR3nt: TGTGCCAGCAGCGCGATACCAGGAGGACAGATAAACACTGAAGCTTTCTTT

d_gene: NA
v_gene: TRBV21-1
abundance: NA
j_gene: TRBJ1-5
CDR3aa: CASSNRAVLRARNSNQPQHF
CDR3nt: TGTGCCAGCAGCAATAGGGCGGTTCTAAGGGCCCGGAATAGCAATCAGCCCCAGCATTTT

d_gene: TRBD1
v_gene: TRBV5-4
abundance: few
j_gene: TRBJ1-1
CDR3aa: CASSSSDRANTEAFF
CDR3nt: TGTGCCAGCAGCTCAAGCGACAGGGCGAACACTGAAGCTTTCTTT

d_gene: NA
v_gene: TRBV3-1/TRBV3-2
abundance: NA
j_gene: TRBJ1-5
CDR3aa: CASSQDKWPGRLSNQPQHF
CDR3nt: TGTGCCAGCAGCCAAGATAAGTGGCCGGGGAGGCTCAGCAATCAGCCCCAGCATTTT

d_gene: NA
v_gene: TRBV18
abundance: NA
j_gene: TRBJ2-3
CDR3aa: CASSPPSRALWDTQYF
CDR3nt: TGTGCCAGCTCACCACCTTCCCGGGCTCTGTGGGATACGCAGTATTTT

d_gene: TRBD2
v_gene: TRBV10-2
abundance: NA
j_gene: TRBJ2-3
CDR3aa: CASSGTSGSADTQYF
CDR3nt: TGCGCCAGCAGTGGGACTAGCGGGAGTGCAGATACGCAGTATTTT

d_gene: NA
v_gene: TRBV14
abundance: few
j_gene: TRBJ2-2
CDR3aa: CASSQDWLTRNTGELFF
CDR3nt: TGTGCCAGCAGCCAAGATTGGCTGACCAGGAATACCGGGGAGCTGTTTTTT

d_gene: NA
v_gene: TRBV5-1
abundance: NA
j_gene: TRBJ1-3
CDR3aa: CASSPNLQGFTGNTIYF
CDR3nt: TGCGCCAGCAGTCCTAACCTACAGGGTTTCACTGGAAACACCATATATTTT

d_gene: NA
v_gene: TRBV6-5
abundance: once
j_gene: TRBJ1-2
CDR3aa: CASTHRARGDYGYTF
CDR3nt: TGTGCCAGCACCCACCGGGCCAGGGGTGACTATGGCTACACCTTC

d_gene: NA
v_gene: TRBV15
abundance: NA
j_gene: TRBJ2-7
CDR3aa: CATSRDAADLKAYEQYF
CDR3nt: TGTGCCACCAGCAGAGACGCGGCGGACCTGAAGGCCTACGAGCAGTACTTC

d_gene: NA
v_gene: TRBV6-6
abundance: NA
j_gene: TRBJ2-5
CDR3aa: CASSYERGKETQYF
CDR3nt: TGTGCCAGCAGTTACGAGAGGGGTAAAGAGACCCAGTACTTC

d_gene: NA
v_gene: TRBV12-3/TRBV12-4
abundance: NA
j_gene: TRBJ2-5
CDR3aa: CASTQSPQETQYF
CDR3nt: TGTGCCAGCACCCAGTCCCCGCAAGAGACCCAGTACTTC

d_gene: NA
v_gene: TRBV20-1
abundance: NA
j_gene: TRBJ2-2
CDR3aa: CSAVKTGELFF
CDR3nt: TGCAGTGCTGTAAAAACCGGGGAGCTGTTTTTT

d_gene: NA
v_gene: TRBV5-1
abundance: NA
j_gene: TRBJ2-3
CDR3aa: CASSKGLSTDTQYF
CDR3nt: TGCGCCAGCAGTAAAGGGCTAAGCACAGATACGCAGTATTTT

d_gene: NA
v_gene: TRBV11-2
abundance: once
j_gene: TRBJ1-2
CDR3aa: CASSLVLNYGYTF
CDR3nt: TGTGCCAGCAGCTTAGTCCTAAACTATGGCTACACCTTC

d_gene: NA
v_gene: TRBV4-3
abundance: NA
j_gene: TRBJ1-5
CDR3aa: CASSQERTNQPQHF
CDR3nt: TGCGCCAGCAGCCAAGAAAGAACTAATCAGCCCCAGCATTTT

d_gene: NA
v_gene: TRBV7-2
abundance: once
j_gene: TRBJ2-4
CDR3aa: CASSLSGQSPVKNIQYF
CDR3nt: TGTGCCAGCAGCTTAAGTGGGCAGTCCCCGGTCAAAAACATTCAGTACTTC

d_gene: NA
v_gene: TRBV7-2
abundance: NA
j_gene: TRBJ2-1
CDR3aa: CASSLVGGINEQFF
CDR3nt: TGTGCCAGCAGCTTAGTAGGCGGTATCAATGAGCAGTTCTTC

d_gene: TRBD1
v_gene: TRBV5-1
abundance: few
j_gene: TRBJ1-1
CDR3aa: CASSLEGTVNTEAFF
CDR3nt: TGCGCCAGCAGCTTGGAGGGGACAGTGAACACTGAAGCTTTCTTT

d_gene: NA
v_gene: TRBV7-9
abundance: once
j_gene: TRBJ2-4
CDR3aa: CASSLDVNIQYF
CDR3nt: TGTGCCAGCAGCTTAGACGTAAACATTCAGTACTTC

d_gene: NA
v_gene: TRBV24-1
abundance: NA
j_gene: TRBJ2-1
CDR3aa: CATSDDRDYNEQFF
CDR3nt: TGTGCCACCAGTGATGACCGGGACTACAATGAGCAGTTCTTC

d_gene: NA
v_gene: TRBV4-2
abundance: few
j_gene: TRBJ2-5
CDR3aa: CASSQVGGQETQYF
CDR3nt: TGTGCCAGCAGCCAAGTTGGAGGCCAAGAGACCCAGTACTTC

d_gene: NA
v_gene: TRBV3-1/TRBV3-2
abundance: NA
j_gene: TRBJ2-6
CDR3aa: CASSQNRNSGANVLTF
CDR3nt: TGTGCCAGCAGCCAAAATCGAAATTCTGGGGCCAACGTCCTGACTTTC

d_gene: NA
v_gene: TRBV28
abundance: NA
j_gene: TRBJ1-2
CDR3aa: CATATPGAGEFRGYTF
CDR3nt: TGTGCCACCGCAACCCCCGGGGCAGGGGAGTTCCGTGGCTACACCTTC

d_gene: NA
v_gene: TRBV5-5
abundance: medium-sized
j_gene: TRBJ1-5
CDR3aa: CASSSAPRDNQPQHF
CDR3nt: TGTGCCAGCAGCTCCGCGCCCAGGGACAATCAGCCCCAGCATTTT

d_gene: NA
v_gene: TRBV18
abundance: NA
j_gene: TRBJ1-1
CDR3aa: CASSPQVVNTEAFF
CDR3nt: TGTGCCAGCTCACCACAGGTAGTCAACACTGAAGCTTTCTTT

d_gene: NA
v_gene: TRBV2
abundance: NA
j_gene: TRBJ2-2
CDR3aa: CASSLEGSTGELFF
CDR3nt: TGTGCCAGCTCCTTGGAGGGAAGTACCGGGGAGCTGTTTTTT

d_gene: TRBD1
v_gene: TRBV5-1
abundance: NA
j_gene: TRBJ1-6
CDR3aa: CASSANLPGQGGSPLHF
CDR3nt: TGCGCCAGCAGCGCAAATTTGCCGGGACAGGGAGGATCACCCCTCCACTTT

d_gene: NA
v_gene: TRBV4-1
abundance: NA
j_gene: TRBJ2-2
CDR3aa: CASSPLDTGELFF
CDR3nt: TGCGCCAGCAGCCCCCTGGACACCGGGGAGCTGTTTTTT

d_gene: TRBD2
v_gene: TRBV5-1
abundance: NA
j_gene: TRBJ2-1
CDR3aa: CASSPEAGPSSYNEQFF
CDR3nt: TGCGCCAGCAGCCCGGAAGCGGGGCCTAGCTCCTACAATGAGCAGTTCTTC

d_gene: NA
v_gene: TRBV5-1
abundance: NA
j_gene: TRBJ1-2
CDR3aa: CASSLNPLQRDGYTF
CDR3nt: TGCGCCAGCAGCTTGAACCCCCTGCAAAGGGATGGCTACACCTTC